This TCR beta chain was identified in a study of T cells after yellow fever vaccination. The wider study: SMART-Seq v4 Ultra Low Input prepared the low-cell-number fractions.

The sample holds many counts of this clonotype. Germline loops: CDR1 LGHNA, CDR2 YNFKEQ. The CDR3 is 17 residues long. Trimming took 3 bases from V and 4 from J; bases not matched to a gene: 12. TCRdb ran MiXCR on the 5' RACE reads and lists one entry per CDR3 protein. The sample carries over 100,000 distinct CDR3 sequences, roughly 8.9% recorded once. The V call is TRBV4-2, the J call TRBJ2-1; 7 bases line up with TRBD2. This sequence was found in a man aged 25 to 40 who received the YFV17D yellow fever vaccine. Sample: CD8+ T cells sorted from PBMCs, taken 45 days after the yellow fever booster vaccination. The CDR3 here is CASSQRGLAESYNEQFF. CDR3 sequence (DNA): TGTGCCAGCAGCCAGAGGGGCCTAGCGGAGAGTTACAATGAGCAGTTCTTC.